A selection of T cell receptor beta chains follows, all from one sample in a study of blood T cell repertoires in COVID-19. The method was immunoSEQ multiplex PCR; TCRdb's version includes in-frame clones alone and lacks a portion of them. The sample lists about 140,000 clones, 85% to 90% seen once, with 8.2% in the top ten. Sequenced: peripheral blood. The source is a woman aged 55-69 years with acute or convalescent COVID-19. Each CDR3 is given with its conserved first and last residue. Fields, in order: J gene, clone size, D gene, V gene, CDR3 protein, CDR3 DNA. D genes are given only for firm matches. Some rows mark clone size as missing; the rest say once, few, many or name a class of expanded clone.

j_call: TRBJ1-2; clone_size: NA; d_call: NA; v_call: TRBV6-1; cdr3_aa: CASSDPTARYGYTF; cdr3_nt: TGTGCCAGCAGTGACCCGACAGCCCGCTATGGCTACACCTTC
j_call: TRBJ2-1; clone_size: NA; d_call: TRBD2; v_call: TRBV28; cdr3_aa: CASSRLAGNLNEQFF; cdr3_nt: TGTGCCAGCAGCAGACTAGCGGGGAACCTCAATGAGCAGTTCTTC
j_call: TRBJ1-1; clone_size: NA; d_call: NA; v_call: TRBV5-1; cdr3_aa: CASSLARGDTEAFF; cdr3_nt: TGCGCCAGCAGCTTGGCCAGGGGCGACACTGAAGCTTTCTTT
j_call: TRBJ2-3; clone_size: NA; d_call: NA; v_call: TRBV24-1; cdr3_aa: CATSDLGASTDTQYF; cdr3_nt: TGTGCCACCAGTGATTTGGGGGCTAGCACAGATACGCAGTATTTT
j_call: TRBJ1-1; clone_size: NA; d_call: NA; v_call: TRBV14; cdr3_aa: CASSQGVVNTEAFF; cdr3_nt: TGTGCCAGCAGCCAAGGCGTGGTGAACACTGAAGCTTTCTTT
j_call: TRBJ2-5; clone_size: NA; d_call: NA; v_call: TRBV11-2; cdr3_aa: CASSLAARPGETQYF; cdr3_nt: TGTGCCAGCAGCTTAGCAGCAAGGCCGGGGGAGACCCAGTACTTC
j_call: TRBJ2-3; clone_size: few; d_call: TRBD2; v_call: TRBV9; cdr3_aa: CASSVDGSGGGDTQYF; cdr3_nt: TGTGCCAGCAGCGTAGACGGTAGCGGGGGTGGAGATACGCAGTATTTT
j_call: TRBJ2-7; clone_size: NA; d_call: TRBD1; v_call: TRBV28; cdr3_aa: CASYPVGQGDYEQYF; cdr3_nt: TGTGCCAGCTACCCCGTGGGACAGGGTGACTACGAGCAGTACTTC
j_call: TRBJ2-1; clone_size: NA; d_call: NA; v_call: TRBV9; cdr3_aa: CASSAPGNVINEQFF; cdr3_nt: TGTGCCAGCAGCGCCCCCGGTAATGTTATCAATGAGCAGTTCTTC
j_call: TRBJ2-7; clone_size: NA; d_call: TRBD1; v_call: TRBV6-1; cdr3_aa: CASSAVSGTGAYEQYF; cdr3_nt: TGTGCCAGCAGTGCAGTTTCCGGGACAGGGGCCTACGAGCAGTACTTC
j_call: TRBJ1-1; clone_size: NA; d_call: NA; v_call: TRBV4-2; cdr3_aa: CASSRGRGTEAFF; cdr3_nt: TGTGCCAGCAGCCGCGGGAGGGGGACTGAAGCTTTCTTT
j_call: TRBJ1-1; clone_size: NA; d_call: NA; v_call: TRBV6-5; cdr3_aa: CASSSPYEGWNTEAFF; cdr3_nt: TGTGCCAGCAGTTCCCCCTATGAGGGATGGAACACTGAAGCTTTCTTT
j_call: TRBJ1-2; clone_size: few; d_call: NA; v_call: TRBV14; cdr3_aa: CASSHIQTLYGYTF; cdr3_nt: TGTGCCAGCAGCCATATACAGACGCTCTATGGCTACACCTTC